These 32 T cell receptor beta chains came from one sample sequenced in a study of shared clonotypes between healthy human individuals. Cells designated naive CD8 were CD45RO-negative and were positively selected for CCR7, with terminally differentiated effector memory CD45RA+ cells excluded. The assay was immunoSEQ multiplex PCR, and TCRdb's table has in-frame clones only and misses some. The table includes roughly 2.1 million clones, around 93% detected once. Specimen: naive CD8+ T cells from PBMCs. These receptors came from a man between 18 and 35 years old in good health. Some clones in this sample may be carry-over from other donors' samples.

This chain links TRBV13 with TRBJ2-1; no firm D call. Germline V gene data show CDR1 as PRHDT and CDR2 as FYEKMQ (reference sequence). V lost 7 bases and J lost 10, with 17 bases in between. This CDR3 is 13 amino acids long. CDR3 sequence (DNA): TGTGCCAGCAACCCAGACCAGGCCACCGAGCAGTTCTTC. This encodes CASNPDQATEQFF.

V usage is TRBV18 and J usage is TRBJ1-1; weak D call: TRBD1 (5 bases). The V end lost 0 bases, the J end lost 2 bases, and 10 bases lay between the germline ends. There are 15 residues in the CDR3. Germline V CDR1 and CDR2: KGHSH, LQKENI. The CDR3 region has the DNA TGTGCCAGCTCACCACCGGTCCAGGGAAACACTGAAGCTTTCTTT. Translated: CASSPPVQGNTEAFF.

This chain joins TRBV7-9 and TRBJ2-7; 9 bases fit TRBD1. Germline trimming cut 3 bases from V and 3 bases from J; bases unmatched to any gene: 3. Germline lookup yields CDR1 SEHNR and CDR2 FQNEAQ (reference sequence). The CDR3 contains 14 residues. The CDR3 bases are TGTGCCAGCAGCTTTGACAGGGGGAGCTACGAGCAGTACTTC. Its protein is CASSFDRGSYEQYF.

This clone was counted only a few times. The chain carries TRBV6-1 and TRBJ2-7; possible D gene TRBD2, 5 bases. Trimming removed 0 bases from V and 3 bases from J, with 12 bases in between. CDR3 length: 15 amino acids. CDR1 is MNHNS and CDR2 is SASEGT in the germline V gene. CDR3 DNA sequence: TGTGCCAGCAGTGAAGCCGCGGGCGCGGGCTACGAGCAGTACTTC. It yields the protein CASSEAAGAGYEQYF.

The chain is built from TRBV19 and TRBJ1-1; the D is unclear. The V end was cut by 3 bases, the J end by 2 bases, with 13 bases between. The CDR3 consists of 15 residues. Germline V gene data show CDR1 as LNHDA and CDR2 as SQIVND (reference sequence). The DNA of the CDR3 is TGTGCCAGTAGTATGTCGCCAGACATAAACACTGAAGCTTTCTTT. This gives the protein CASSMSPDINTEAFF.

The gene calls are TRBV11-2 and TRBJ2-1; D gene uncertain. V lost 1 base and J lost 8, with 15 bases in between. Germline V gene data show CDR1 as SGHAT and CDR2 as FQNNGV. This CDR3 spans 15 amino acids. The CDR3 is CASSLGGRSYDEQFF. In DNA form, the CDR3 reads TGTGCCAGCAGCTTAGGCGGCAGGAGTTATGATGAGCAGTTCTTC.

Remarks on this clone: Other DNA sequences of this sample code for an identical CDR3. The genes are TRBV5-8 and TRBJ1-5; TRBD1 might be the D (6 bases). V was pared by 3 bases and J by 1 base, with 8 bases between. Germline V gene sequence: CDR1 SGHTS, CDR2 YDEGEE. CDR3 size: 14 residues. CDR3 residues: CASSWGPSNQPQHF. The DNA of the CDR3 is TGTGCCAGCAGCTGGGGGCCGAGCAATCAGCCCCAGCATTTT.

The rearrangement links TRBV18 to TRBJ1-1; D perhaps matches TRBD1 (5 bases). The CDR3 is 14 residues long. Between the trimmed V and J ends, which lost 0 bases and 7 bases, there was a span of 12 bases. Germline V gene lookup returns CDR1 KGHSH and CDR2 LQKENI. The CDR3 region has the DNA TGTGCCAGCTCACCACCCGAGGGGCCGGGTGAAGCTTTCTTT. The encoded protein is CASSPPEGPGEAFF. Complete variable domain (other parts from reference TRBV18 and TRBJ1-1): NAGVMQNPRHLVRRRGQEARLRCSPMKGHSHVYWYRQLPEEGLKFMVYLQKENIIDESGMPKERFSAEFPKEGPSILRIQQVVRGDSAAYFCASSPPEGPGEAFFGQGTRLTVV.

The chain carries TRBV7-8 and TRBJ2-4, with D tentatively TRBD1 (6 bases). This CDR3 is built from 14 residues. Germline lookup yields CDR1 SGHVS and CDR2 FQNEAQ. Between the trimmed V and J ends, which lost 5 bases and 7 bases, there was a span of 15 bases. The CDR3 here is CASSLTGTLNIQYF. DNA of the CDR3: TGTGCCAGCAGCCTGACCGGGACACTTAACATTCAGTACTTC.

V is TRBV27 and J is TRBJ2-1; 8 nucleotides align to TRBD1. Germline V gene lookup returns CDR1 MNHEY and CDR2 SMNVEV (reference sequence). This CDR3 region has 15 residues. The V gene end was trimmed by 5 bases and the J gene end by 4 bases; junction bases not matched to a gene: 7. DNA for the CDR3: TGTGCCAGCAGTCCGGGACAGGTCCCTTACAATGAGCAGTTCTTC. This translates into CASSPGQVPYNEQFF.

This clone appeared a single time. CDR3: CASSSYRGVKTGELFF. CDR3 DNA sequence: TGTGCCAGCAGTTCCTACAGGGGTGTAAAAACCGGGGAGCTGTTTTTT. The chain uses TRBV28 and TRBJ2-2; 7 bases align to TRBD1. CDR3 length: 16 amino acids. From germline, CDR1 is MDHEN and CDR2 SYDVKM. The ends lost 4 bases at V and 5 bases at J; junction bases unmatched: 10. Combining the CDR3 with reference TRBV28 and TRBJ2-2 gives the whole variable domain DVKVTQSSRYLVKRTGEKVFLECVQDMDHENMFWYRQDPGLGLRLIYFSYDVKMKEKGDIPEGYSVSREKKERFSLILESASTNQTSMYLCASSSYRGVKTGELFFGEGSRLTVL.

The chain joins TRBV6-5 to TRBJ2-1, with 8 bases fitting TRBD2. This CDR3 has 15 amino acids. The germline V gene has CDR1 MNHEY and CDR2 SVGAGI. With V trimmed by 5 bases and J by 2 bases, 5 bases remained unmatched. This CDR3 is CASSTSGTTYNEQFF. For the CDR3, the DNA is TGTGCCAGCAGTACTAGCGGCACGACCTACAATGAGCAGTTCTTC.

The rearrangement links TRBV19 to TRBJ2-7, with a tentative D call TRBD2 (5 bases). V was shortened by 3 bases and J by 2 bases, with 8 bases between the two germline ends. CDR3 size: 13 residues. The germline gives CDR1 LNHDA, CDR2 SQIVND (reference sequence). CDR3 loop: CASSMAGPYEQYF. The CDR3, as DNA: TGTGCCAGTAGTATGGCGGGCCCCTACGAGCAGTACTTC.

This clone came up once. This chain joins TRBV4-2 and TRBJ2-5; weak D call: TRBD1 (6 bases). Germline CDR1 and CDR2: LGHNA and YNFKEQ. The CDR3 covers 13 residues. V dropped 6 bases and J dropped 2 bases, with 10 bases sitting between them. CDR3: CASRSGEQETQYF. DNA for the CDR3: TGTGCCAGCAGATCAGGGGAACAAGAGACCCAGTACTTC.

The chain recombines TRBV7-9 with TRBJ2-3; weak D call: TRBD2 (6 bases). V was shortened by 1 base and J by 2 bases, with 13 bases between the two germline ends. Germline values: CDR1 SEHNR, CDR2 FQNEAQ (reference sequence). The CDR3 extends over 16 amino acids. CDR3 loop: CASSLGPLANTDTQYF. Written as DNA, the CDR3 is TGTGCCAGCAGCTTAGGGCCACTAGCCAACACAGATACGCAGTATTTT.

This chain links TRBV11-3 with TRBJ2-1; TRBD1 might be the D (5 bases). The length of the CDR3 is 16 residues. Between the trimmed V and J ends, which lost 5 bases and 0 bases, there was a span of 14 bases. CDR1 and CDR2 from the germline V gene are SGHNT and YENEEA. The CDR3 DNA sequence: TGTGCCAGCAGCAGGGCCGACAGTAGCTCCTACAATGAGCAGTTCTTC. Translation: CASSRADSSSYNEQFF.

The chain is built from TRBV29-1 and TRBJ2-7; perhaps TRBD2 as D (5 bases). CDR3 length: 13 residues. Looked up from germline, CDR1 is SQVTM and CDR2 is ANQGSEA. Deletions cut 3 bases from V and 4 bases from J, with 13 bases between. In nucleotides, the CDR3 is TGCAGCGTTGACCTGGGAGTCGGATACGAGCAGTACTTC. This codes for CSVDLGVGYEQYF.

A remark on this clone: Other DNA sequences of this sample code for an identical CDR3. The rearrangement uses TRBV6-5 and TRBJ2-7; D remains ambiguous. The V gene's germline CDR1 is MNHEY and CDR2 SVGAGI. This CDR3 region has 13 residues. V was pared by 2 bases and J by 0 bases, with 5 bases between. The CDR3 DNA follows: TGTGCCAGCAGTTACAGTAGCTCCTACGAGCAGTACTTC. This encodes CASSYSSSYEQYF.

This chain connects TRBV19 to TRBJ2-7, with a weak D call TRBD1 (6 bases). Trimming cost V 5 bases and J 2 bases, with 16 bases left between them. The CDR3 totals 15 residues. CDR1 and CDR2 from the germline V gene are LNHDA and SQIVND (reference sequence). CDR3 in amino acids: CASSRNREDPYEQYF. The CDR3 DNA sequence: TGTGCCAGTAGTCGAAACAGGGAAGACCCCTACGAGCAGTACTTC. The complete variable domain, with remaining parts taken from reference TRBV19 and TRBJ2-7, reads DGGITQSPKYLFRKEGQNVTLSCEQNLNHDAMYWYRQDPGQGLRLIYYSQIVNDFQKGDIAEGYSVSREKKESFPLTVTSAQKNPTAFYLCASSRNREDPYEQYFGPGTRLTVT.

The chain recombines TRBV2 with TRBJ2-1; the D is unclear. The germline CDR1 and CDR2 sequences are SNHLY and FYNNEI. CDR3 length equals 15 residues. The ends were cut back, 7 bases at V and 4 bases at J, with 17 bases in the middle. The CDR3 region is CASTKQPASYNEQFF. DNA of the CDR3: TGTGCCAGCACTAAACAGCCCGCCTCATACAATGAGCAGTTCTTC. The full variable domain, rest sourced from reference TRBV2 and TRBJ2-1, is EPEVTQTPSHQVTQMGQEVILRCVPISNHLYFYWYRQILGQKVEFLVSFYNNEISEKSEIFDDQFSVERPDGSNFTLKIRSTKLEDSAMYFCASTKQPASYNEQFFGPGTRLTVL.

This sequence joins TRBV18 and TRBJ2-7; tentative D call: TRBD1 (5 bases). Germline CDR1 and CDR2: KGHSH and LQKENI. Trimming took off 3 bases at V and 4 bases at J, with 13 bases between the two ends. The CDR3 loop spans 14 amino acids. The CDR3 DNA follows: TGTGCCAGCTCACCTACAGAATACAGGTACGAGCAGTACTTC. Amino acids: CASSPTEYRYEQYF. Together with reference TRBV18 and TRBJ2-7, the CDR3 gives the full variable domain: NAGVMQNPRHLVRRRGQEARLRCSPMKGHSHVYWYRQLPEEGLKFMVYLQKENIIDESGMPKERFSAEFPKEGPSILRIQQVVRGDSAAYFCASSPTEYRYEQYFGPGTRLTVT.

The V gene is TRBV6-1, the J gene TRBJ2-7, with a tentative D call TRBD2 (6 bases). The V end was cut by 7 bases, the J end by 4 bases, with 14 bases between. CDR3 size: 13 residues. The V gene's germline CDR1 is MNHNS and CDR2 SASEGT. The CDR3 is CASIAGGTYEQYF. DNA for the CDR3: TGTGCCAGCATCGCAGGAGGGACGTACGAGCAGTACTTC.

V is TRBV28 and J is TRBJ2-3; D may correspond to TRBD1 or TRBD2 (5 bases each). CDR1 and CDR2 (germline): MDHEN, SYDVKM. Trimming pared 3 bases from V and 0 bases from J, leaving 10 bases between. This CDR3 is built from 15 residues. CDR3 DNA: TGTGCCAGCAGTTTCCAGCGGACAAGCACAGATACGCAGTATTTT. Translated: CASSFQRTSTDTQYF.

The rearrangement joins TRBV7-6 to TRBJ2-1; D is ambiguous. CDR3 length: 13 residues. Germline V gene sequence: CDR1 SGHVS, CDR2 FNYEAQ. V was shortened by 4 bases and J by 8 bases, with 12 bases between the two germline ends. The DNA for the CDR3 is TGTGCCAGCAGCTCTCCAAGCACGGATGAGCAGTTCTTC. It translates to CASSSPSTDEQFF.

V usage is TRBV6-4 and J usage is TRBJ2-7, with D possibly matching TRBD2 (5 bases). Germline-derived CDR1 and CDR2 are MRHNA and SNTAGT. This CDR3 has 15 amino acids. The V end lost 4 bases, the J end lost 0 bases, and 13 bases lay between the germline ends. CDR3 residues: CASSVTDCDSYEQYF. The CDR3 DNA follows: TGTGCCAGCAGTGTTACGGACTGCGACTCCTACGAGCAGTACTTC.

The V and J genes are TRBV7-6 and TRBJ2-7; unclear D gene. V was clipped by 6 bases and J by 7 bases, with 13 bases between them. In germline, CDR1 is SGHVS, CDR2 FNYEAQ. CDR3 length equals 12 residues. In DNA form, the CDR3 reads TGTGCCAGCAGGGGTGGCAGCCGTGAGCAGTACTTC. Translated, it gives CASRGGSREQYF.

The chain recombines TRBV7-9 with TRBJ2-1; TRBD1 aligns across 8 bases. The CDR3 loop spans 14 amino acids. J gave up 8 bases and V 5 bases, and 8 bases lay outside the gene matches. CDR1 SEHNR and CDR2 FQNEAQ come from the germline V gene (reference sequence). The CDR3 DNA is TGTGCCAGCAGCCCGGACAGGGTAGAGGATGAGCAGTTCTTC. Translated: CASSPDRVEDEQFF.

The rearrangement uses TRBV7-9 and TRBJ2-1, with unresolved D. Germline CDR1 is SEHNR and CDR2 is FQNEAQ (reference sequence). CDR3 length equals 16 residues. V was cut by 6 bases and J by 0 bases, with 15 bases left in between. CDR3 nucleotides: TGTGCCAGCAGGCAGGTGGGGTCGCGCTCCTACAATGAGCAGTTCTTC. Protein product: CASRQVGSRSYNEQFF. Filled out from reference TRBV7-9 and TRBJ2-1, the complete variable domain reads DTGVSQNPRHKITKRGQNVTFRCDPISEHNRLYWYRQTLGQGPEFLTYFQNEAQLEKSRLLSDRFSAERPKGSFSTLEIQRTEQGDSAMYLCASRQVGSRSYNEQFFGPGTRLTVL.

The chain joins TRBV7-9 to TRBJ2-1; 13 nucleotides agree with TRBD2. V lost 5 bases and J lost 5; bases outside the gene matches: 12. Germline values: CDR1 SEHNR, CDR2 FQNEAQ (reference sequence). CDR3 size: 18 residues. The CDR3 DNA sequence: TGTGCCAGCAGCCCAGGGACTAGCGGGACCACGTCCGACAATGAGCAGTTCTTC. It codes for CASSPGTSGTTSDNEQFF.

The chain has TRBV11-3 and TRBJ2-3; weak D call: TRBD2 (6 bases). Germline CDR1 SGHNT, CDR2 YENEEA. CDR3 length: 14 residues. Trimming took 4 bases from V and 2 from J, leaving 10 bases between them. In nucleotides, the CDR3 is TGTGCCAGCAGCTCCCGGGGGTCCACAGATACGCAGTATTTT. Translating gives CASSSRGSTDTQYF.

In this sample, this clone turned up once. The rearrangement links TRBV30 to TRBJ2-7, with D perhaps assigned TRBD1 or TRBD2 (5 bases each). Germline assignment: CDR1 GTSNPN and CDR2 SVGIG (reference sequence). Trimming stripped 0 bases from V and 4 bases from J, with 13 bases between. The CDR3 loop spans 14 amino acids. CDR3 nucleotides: TGTGCCTGGAGTGTACTGCCGGGACCTTACGAGCAGTACTTC. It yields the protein CAWSVLPGPYEQYF.

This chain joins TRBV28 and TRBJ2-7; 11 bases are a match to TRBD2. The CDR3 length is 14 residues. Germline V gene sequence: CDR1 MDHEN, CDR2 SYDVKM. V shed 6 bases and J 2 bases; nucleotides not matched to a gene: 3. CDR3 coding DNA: TGTGCCAGCAGAGAACTAGCGGGGGCCTACGAGCAGTACTTC. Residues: CASRELAGAYEQYF.